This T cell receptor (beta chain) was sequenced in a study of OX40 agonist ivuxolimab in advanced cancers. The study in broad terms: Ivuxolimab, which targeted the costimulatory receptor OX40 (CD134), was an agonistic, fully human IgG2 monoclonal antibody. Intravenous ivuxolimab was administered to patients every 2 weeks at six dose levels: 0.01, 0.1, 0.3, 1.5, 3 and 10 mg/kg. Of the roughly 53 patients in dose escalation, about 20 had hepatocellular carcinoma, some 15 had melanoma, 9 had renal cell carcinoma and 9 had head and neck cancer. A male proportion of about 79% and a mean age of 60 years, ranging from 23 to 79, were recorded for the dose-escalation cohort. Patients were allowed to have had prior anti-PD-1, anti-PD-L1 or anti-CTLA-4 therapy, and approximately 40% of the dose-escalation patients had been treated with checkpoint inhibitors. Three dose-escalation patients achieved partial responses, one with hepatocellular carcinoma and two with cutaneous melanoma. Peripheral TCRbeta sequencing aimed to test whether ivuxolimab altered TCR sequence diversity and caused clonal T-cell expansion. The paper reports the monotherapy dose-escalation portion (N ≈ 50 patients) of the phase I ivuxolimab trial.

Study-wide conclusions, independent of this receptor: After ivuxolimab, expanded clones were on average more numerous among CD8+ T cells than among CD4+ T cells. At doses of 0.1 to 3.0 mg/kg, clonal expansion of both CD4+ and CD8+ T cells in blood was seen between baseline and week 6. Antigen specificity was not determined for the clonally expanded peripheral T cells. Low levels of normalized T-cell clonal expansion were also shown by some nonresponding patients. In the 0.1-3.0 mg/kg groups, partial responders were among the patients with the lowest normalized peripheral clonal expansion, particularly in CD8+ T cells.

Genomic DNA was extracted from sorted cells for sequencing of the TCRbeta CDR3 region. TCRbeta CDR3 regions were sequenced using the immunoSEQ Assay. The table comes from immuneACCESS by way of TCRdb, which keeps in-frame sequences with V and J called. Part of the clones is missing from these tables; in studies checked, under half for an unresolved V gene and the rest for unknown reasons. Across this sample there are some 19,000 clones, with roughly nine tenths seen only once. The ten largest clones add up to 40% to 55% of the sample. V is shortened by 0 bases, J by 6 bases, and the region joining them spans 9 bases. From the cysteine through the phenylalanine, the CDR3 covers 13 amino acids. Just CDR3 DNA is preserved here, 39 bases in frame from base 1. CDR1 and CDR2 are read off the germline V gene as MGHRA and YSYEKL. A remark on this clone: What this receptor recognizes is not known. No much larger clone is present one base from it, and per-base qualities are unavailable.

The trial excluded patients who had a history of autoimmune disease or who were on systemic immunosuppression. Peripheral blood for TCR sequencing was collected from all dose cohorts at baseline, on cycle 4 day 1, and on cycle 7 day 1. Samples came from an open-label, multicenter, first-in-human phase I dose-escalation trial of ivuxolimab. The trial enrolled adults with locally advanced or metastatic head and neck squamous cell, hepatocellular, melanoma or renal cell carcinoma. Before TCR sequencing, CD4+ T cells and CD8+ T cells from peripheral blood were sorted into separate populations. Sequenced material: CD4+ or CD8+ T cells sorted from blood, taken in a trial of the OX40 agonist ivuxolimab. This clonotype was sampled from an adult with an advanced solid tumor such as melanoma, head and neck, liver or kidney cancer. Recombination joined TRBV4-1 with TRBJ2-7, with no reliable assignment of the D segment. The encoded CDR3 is CASSQDQLLEQYF. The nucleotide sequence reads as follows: TGCGCCAGCAGCCAAGATCAGCTTCTCGAGCAGTACTTC.